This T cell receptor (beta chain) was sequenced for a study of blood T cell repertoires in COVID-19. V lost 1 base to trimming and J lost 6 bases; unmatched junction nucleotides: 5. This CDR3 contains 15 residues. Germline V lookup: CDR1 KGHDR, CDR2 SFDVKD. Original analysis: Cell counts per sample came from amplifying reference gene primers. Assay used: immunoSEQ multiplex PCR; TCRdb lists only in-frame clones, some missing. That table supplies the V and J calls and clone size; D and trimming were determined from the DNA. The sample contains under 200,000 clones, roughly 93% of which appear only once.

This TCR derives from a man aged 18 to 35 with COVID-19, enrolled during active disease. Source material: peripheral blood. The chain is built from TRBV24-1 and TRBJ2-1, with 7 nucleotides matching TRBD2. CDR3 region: CATSDFREALNEQFF. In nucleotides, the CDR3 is TGTGCCACCAGTGATTTCCGGGAGGCCCTCAATGAGCAGTTCTTC.